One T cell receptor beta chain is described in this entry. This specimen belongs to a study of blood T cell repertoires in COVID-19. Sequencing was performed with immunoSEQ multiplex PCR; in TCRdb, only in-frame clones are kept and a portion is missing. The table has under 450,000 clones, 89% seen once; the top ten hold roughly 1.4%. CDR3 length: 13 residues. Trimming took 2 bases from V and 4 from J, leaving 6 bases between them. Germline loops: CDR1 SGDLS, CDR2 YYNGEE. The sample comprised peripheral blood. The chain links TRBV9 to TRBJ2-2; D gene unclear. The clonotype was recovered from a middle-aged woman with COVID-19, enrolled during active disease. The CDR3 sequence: CASSVDTTGELFF. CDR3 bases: TGTGCCAGCAGCGTTGACACCACCGGGGAGCTGTTTTTT.